The rows below give T cell receptor beta chains drawn from one sample of a study of CD8 T cells in Susac syndrome. TCRdb used MiXCR to reprocess the immunoSEQ multiplex PCR reads, holding one entry per CDR3 protein. This table holds 190,000 or so distinct CDR3 sequences, over 90% found once. The specimen sequenced was CD4+ T cells from PBMCs. The source is a human donor with multiple sclerosis. Both conserved end residues are trimmed from each CDR3.

V	length	CDR3
TRBV15	11	ATSRDLEETQY
TRBV12-3/TRBV12-4	12	ASSSGSFWGEQY
TRBV20-1	11	SAQTGANTEAF
TRBV30	14	AWSVLAGAVVYEQY
TRBV29-1	11	SAGSAGQWEQY
TRBV24-1	12	ATLDRNSNQPQH
TRBV29-1	10	SVHRENTEAF
TRBV12-3/TRBV12-4	13	ASSLRWQSTDTQY
TRBV20-1	15	SARGLAGGGNTGELF
TRBV7-6	13	ASSFGSLDNSPLH
TRBV12-3/TRBV12-4	14	ASSHRRGSTYNEQF
TRBV30	9	AWSTAREQY
TRBV19	11	ASRASGSGEQF
TRBV2	14	ASSERPGLAFDEQF
TRBV9	11	ASQREGSYEQY
TRBV7-9	12	ASSLVGSYNEQF
TRBV3-1	10	ASSQAGQPQH
TRBV29-1	11	SVEDQGTDTQY
TRBV2	13	ASSDGVASYNEQF
TRBV30	12	AWSTGRANYGYT
TRBV5-4	13	ASSLTGQHGKEAF
TRBV24-1	12	ATSDPRMTNEQF
TRBV15	15	ATPIIYGSEHNSPLH
TRBV7-2	12	ASSLGLAWYTQY
TRBV3-1	15	ASSQEGGLAGVSEQF
TRBV11-2	13	ASSPRQGAYNEQF
TRBV30	12	AVKPPGKSDTQY
TRBV5-1	13	ASSLVSGAMAEAF
TRBV12-3/TRBV12-4	11	ASSRQLGTEAF
TRBV29-1	12	SVETTDSSYEQY
TRBV30	12	AWTAGTLYNEQF
TRBV29-1	11	SVEDHSGNTIY
TRBV3-1	10	ASSRAGNIQY
TRBV20-1	12	SAQTSGGYNEQF
TRBV7-9	12	AISGTSGFYEQY
TRBV7-3	14	ASSPSGRGASDTQY
TRBV20-1	12	SASQARSNQPQH
TRBV11-2	16	ASSPVPPSGTGSYEQY
TRBV12-3/TRBV12-4	12	ASSSQGRFHTQY
TRBV9	13	ASSVTAGDYNEQF